This TCR beta chain was captured by sequencing in a study of blood T cell repertoires in COVID-19. Study-level information: Italy, Spain and the United States were the sources of the convalescent and acute COVID-19 samples. T cells, B-cell-depleted T cells, or PBMCs supplied cDNA or gDNA.

The CDR3 is made up of 11 amino acids. V lost 6 bases and J lost 14, with 14 bases in between. CDR1 MNHEY and CDR2 SVGEGT come from the germline V gene. The study counted Cohort 3 donors as recovered given two negative PCRs, clearance, or symptom resolution. Per the study methods: Estimation of nucleated cell counts relied on the amplification of reference gene primers. TCRdb keeps only in-frame clones here, not all; method: immunoSEQ multiplex PCR. Clonal size and the V and J genes are those of that table, whereas D and trimming came from the DNA. The sample holds 350,000 to 400,000 clones; around 90% are singletons and the top ten take 1.2%.

The sequence derives from a young woman who had recovered from COVID-19. V and J are TRBV6-2 or TRBV6-3 and TRBJ1-5; D gene unclear. Material for sequencing was PBMCs or T cells enriched from blood (not recorded which). The CDR3 DNA reads as TGTGCCAGCAGCAGTCGACTTTATAAGCATTTT. It translates to CASSSRLYKHF.